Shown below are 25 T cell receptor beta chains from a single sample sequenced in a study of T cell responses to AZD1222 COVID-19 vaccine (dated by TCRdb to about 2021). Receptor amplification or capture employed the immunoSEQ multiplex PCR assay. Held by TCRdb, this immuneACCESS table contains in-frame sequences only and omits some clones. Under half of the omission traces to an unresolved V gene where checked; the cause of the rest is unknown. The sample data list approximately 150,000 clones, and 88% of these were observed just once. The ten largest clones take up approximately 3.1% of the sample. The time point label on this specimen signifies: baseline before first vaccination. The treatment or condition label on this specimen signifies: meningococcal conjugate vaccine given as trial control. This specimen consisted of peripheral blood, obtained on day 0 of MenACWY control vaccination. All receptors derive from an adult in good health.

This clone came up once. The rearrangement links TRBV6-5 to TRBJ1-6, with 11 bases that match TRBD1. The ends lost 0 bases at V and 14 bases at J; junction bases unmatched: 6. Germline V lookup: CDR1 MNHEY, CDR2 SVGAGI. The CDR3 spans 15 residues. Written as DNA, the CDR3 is TGTGCCAGCAGTTACTCGGGGACAGGGGGACTCACCCTCCACTTT. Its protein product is CASSYSGTGGLTLHF.

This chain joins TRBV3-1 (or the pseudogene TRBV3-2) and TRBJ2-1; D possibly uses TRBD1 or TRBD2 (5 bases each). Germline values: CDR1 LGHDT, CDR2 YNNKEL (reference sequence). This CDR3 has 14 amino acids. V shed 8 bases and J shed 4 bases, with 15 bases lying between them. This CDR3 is CASGASERYNEQFF. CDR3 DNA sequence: TGTGCCAGCGGGGCCTCGGAGCGGTACAATGAGCAGTTCTTC.

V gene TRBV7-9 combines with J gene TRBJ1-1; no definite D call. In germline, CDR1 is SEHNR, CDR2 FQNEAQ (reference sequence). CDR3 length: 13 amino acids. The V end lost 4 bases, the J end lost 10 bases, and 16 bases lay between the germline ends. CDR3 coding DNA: TGTGCCAGCAGCTCCCGAGCGCTGGGTGGAGCTTTCTTT. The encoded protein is CASSSRALGGAFF.

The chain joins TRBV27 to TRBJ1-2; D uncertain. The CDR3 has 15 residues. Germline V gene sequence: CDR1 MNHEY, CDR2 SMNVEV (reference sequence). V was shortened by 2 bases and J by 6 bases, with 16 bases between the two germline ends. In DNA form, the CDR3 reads TGTGCCAGCAGTTTAAGCAGACCGGGAAGCGATGGCTACACCTTC. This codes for CASSLSRPGSDGYTF.

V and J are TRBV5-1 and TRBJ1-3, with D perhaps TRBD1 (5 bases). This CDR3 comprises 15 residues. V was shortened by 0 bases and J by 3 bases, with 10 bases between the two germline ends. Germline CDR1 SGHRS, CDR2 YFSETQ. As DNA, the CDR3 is TGCGCCAGCAGCTTGGCCCCAGGGCATGGAAACACCATATATTTT. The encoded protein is CASSLAPGHGNTIYF.

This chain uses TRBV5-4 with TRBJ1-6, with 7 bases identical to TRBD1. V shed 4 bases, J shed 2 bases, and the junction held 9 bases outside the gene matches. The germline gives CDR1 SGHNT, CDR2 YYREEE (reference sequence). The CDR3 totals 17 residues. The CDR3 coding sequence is TGTGCCAGCAGCAAGGGACAGCCCCGCACCTATAATTCACCCCTCCACTTT. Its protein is CASSKGQPRTYNSPLHF.

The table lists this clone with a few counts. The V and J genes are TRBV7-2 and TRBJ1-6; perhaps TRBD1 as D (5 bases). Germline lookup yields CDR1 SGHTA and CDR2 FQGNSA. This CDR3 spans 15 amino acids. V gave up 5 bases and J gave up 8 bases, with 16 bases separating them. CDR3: CASSLRAGGDSPLHF. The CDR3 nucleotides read TGTGCCAGCAGCCTAAGGGCCGGGGGAGATTCACCCCTCCACTTT.

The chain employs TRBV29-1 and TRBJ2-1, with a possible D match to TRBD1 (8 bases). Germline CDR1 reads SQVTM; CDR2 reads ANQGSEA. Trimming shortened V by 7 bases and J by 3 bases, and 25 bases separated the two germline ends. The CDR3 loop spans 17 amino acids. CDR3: CSGGGQVNQRSYNEQFF. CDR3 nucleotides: TGCAGCGGGGGGGGACAGGTTAACCAGCGGAGCTACAATGAGCAGTTCTTC.

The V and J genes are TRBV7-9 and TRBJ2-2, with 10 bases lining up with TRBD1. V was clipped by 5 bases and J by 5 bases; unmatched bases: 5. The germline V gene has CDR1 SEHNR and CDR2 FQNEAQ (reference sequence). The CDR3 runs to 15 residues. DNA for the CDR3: TGTGCCAGCAGCCCCGGGACAGGGGTGACCGGGGAGCTGTTTTTT. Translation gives CASSPGTGVTGELFF.

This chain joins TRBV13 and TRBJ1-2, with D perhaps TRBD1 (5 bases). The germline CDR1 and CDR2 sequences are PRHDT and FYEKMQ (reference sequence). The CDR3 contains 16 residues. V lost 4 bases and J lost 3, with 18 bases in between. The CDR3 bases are TGTGCCAGCAGCTCGTACCACAGGAATGAGGACTATGGCTACACCTTC. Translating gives CASSSYHRNEDYGYTF.

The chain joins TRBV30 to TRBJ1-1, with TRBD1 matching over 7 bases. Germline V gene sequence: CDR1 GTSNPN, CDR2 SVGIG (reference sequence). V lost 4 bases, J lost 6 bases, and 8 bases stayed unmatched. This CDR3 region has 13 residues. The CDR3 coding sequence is TGTGCCTGGAATCAGGGGGGTTCTGCTGAAGCTTTCTTT. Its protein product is CAWNQGGSAEAFF.

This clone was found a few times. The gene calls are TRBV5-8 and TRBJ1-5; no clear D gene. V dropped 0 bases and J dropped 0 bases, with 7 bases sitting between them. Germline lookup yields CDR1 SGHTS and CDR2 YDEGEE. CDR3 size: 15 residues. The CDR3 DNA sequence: TGTGCCAGCAGCTTGGTTGGATATAGCAATCAGCCCCAGCATTTT. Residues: CASSLVGYSNQPQHF.

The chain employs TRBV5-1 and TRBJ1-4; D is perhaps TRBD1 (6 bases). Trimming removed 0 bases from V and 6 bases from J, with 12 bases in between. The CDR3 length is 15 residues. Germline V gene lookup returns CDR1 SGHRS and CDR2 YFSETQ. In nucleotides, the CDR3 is TGCGCCAGCAGCTTGGCGGGGGGCGGTTATGAAAAACTGTTTTTT. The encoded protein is CASSLAGGGYEKLFF.

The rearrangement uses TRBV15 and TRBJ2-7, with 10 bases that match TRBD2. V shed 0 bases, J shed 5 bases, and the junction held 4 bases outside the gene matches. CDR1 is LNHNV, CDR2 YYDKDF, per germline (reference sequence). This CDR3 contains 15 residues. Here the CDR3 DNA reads TGTGCCACCAGCAGAGATCCGGGACTAGCGAACGAGCAGTACTTC. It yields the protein CATSRDPGLANEQYF.

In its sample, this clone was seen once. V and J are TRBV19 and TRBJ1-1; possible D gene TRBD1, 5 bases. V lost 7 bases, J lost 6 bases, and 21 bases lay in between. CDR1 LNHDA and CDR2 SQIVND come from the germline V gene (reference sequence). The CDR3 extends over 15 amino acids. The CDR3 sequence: CASTLGGFGGAEAFF. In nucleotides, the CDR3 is TGTGCCAGTACCTTAGGAGGGTTTGGGGGGGCTGAAGCTTTCTTT.

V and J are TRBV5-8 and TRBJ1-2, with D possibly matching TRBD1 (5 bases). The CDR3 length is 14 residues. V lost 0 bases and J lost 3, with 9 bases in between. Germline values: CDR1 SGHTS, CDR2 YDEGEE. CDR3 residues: CASSLVGEYYGYTF. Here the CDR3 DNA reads TGTGCCAGCAGCTTGGTGGGGGAATACTATGGCTACACCTTC.

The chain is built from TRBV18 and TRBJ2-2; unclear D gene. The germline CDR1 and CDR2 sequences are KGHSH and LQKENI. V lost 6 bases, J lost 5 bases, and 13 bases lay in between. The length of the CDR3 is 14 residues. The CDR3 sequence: CASSDYWGTGELFF. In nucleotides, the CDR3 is TGTGCCAGCTCCGATTACTGGGGAACCGGGGAGCTGTTTTTT. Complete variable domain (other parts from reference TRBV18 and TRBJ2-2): NAGVMQNPRHLVRRRGQEARLRCSPMKGHSHVYWYRQLPEEGLKFMVYLQKENIIDESGMPKERFSAEFPKEGPSILRIQQVVRGDSAAYFCASSDYWGTGELFFGEGSRLTVL.

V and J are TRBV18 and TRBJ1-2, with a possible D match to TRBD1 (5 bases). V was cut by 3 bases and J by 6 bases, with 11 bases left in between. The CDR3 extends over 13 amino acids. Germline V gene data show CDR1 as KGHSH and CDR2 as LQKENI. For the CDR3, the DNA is TGTGCCAGCTCACCGCAGGGTGGTGATGGCTACACCTTC. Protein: CASSPQGGDGYTF.

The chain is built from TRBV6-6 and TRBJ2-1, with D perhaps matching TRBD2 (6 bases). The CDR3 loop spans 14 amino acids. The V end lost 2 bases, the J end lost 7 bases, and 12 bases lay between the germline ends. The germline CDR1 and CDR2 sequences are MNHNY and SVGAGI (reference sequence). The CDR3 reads CASSYGTALNEQFF. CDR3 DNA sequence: TGTGCCAGCAGTTACGGGACTGCCCTGAATGAGCAGTTCTTC.

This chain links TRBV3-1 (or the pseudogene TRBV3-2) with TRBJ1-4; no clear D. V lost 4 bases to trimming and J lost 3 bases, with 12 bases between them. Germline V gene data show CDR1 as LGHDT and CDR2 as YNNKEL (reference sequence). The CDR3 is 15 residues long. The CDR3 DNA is TGTGCCAGCAGCCCGGTGGCAAGTGCTAATGAAAAACTGTTTTTT. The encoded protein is CASSPVASANEKLFF.

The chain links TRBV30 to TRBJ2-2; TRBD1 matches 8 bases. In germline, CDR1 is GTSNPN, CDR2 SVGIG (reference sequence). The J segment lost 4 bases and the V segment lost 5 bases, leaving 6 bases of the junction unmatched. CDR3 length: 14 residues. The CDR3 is CAWADRGLTGELFF. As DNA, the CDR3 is TGTGCCTGGGCTGACAGGGGCCTCACCGGGGAGCTGTTTTTT.

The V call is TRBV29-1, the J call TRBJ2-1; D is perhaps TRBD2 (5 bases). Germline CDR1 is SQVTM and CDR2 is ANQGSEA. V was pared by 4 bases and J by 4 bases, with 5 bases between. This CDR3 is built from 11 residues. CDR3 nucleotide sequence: TGCAGCGTTGGAGGGTACAATGAGCAGTTCTTC. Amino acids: CSVGGYNEQFF.

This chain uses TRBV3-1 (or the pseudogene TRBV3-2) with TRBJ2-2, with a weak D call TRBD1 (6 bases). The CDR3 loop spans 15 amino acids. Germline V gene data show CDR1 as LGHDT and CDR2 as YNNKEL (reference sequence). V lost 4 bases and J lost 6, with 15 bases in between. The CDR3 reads CASSRNRVTPGELFF. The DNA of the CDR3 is TGTGCCAGCAGCCGAAACAGGGTAACCCCCGGGGAGCTGTTTTTT.

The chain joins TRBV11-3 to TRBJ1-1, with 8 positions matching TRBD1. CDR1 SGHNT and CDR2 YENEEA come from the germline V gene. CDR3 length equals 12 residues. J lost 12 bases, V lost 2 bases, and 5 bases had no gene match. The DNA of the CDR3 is TGTGCCAGCAGCTTAACAGGGGGTTCGTCTTTCTTT. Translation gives CASSLTGGSSFF.

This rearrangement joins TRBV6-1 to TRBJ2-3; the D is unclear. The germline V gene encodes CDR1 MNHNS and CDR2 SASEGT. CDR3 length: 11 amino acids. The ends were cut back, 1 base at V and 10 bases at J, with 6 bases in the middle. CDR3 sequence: CASSEGSAQYF. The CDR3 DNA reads TGTGCCAGCAGTGAAGGAAGTGCGCAGTATTTT.